This T cell receptor (beta chain) was found in a study of T cells in Graves' hyperthyroidism and ophthalmopathy. General study points: Progression to ophthalmopathy was predicted a median of about 6.6 months early. By a 13 V-J model, ophthalmopathy was set apart from stable hyperthyroidism. Most thyroid clonotypes expanded above 0.001 appeared in blood too.

In its sample, this clonotype was seen many times. The target antigen is unknown. Graves' hyperthyroidism was deemed stable absent ophthalmopathy progression within 18 months. Regions amplified from RNA transcripts were the TCR beta CDR3 regions. HTBI primers drove first-round RT-PCR of the TCR CDR3. TCRdb used MiXCR to reprocess the multiplex PCR reads, holding one entry per CDR3 protein. The sample lists some 460,000 distinct CDR3 sequences, 15% to 17% seen once, with roughly 7.7% in the top ten. Germline V gene lookup returns CDR1 DFQATT and CDR2 SNEGSKA (reference sequence). This CDR3 is built from 13 residues. The V and J ends lost 3 bases and 6 bases, in that order; junction bases with no gene match: 5.

The chain joins TRBV20-1 to TRBJ2-7; TRBD1 matches at 10 bases. Sequenced material: blood. This clonotype was sampled from a woman younger than 30 with Graves' hyperthyroidism. CDR3 sequence (DNA): TGCAGTGCTAGTCGGACAGGGGGTGGCGAGCAGTACTTC. Protein sequence: CSASRTGGGEQYF.